This is a list of T cell receptor beta chains from one sample in a study of OX40 agonist ivuxolimab in advanced cancers. Profiled with immunoSEQ multiplex PCR; TCRdb holds only in-frame clones, not every one. The sample holds over 55,000 clones; roughly 84% are singletons and the top ten take around 0.77%. The sample in question was CD4+ or CD8+ T cells sorted from blood, obtained in a trial of the OX40 agonist ivuxolimab. The receptors stem from an adult with an advanced solid tumor such as melanoma, head and neck, liver or kidney cancer. Each CDR3 is given without its conserved first and last residue. The order of the fields is CDR3 protein, J gene, V gene, D gene. D genes are given only for firm matches.

ASSRGTDNEKLF	TRBJ1-4	TRBV6-6	NA
ATLSGLQSEYGYT	TRBJ1-2	TRBV6-6	NA
ASSAGFQPQH	TRBJ1-5	TRBV2	NA
ASRRGARYTDTQY	TRBJ2-3	TRBV28	NA
AWSAGTSTDTQY	TRBJ2-3	TRBV30	NA
ASSYSGQGAPEAF	TRBJ1-1	TRBV6-5	TRBD1
ASRNNRITDKGQY	TRBJ2-3	TRBV6-5	NA
ASSRTGGAANQPQH	TRBJ1-5	TRBV2	TRBD1
ASSPLGQGLYNEQF	TRBJ2-1	TRBV28	TRBD1
ATSRDRTEETQY	TRBJ2-5	TRBV15	NA
ASSRGGAVAYEQY	TRBJ2-7	TRBV25-1	NA
ASSLGAGGGYNEQF	TRBJ2-1	TRBV7-3	TRBD2
ASSSNYGSIYDEQF	TRBJ2-1	TRBV11-3	NA
ASSFGRGLLYGYT	TRBJ1-2	TRBV28	NA
ASSLAGTGGNEKLF	TRBJ1-4	TRBV5-1	NA
ASSNGERYEQY	TRBJ2-7	TRBV19	NA
ASSMAIAKNIQY	TRBJ2-4	TRBV19	NA
ASSSRTGTYEQY	TRBJ2-7	TRBV7-9	NA
ASRDRENIQY	TRBJ2-4	TRBV6-5	TRBD1
SVGKTALSYEQY	TRBJ2-7	TRBV29-1	NA
ASSQGEAF	TRBJ1-1	TRBV7-9	NA
ASTPGAQPYEQY	TRBJ2-7	TRBV2	NA